Listed here are 25 T cell receptor beta chains from one sample, sequenced in a study of T cells in Graves' hyperthyroidism and ophthalmopathy. The investigators amplified TCR beta CDR3 regions from RNA transcripts. TCR CDR3 regions were first amplified by RT-PCR with HTBI primers. From the multiplex PCR reads, TCRdb called clonotypes with MiXCR, one entry per CDR3 protein. This sample has about 600,000 distinct CDR3 sequences, with about a sixth found just once. Sequenced: blood. These receptors originate from a woman aged 40 to 50 with Graves' ophthalmopathy.

This clonotype was detected ten times or more. The chain joins TRBV20-1 to TRBJ1-2; D might be TRBD1 (5 bases). CDR1 is DFQATT and CDR2 is SNEGSKA in the germline V gene (reference sequence). The ends were cut back, 0 bases at V and 8 bases at J, with 16 bases in the middle. The CDR3 runs to 14 residues. The CDR3 region has the DNA TGCAGTGCTAGAGATGAAGGAGGGGCGGGAGGCTACACCTTC. Amino acid sequence: CSARDEGGAGGYTF.

This clonotype was observed a few times. This rearrangement joins TRBV20-1 to TRBJ2-3, with D perhaps matching TRBD2 (5 bases). Trimming removed 6 bases at V and 6 bases at J, with 16 bases between. Germline V lookup: CDR1 DFQATT, CDR2 SNEGSKA (reference sequence). There are 13 residues in the CDR3. The chain's CDR3 is CSAEWGDGDTQYF. CDR3 in DNA: TGCAGTGCAGAATGGGGAGATGGGGATACGCAGTATTTT.

This clonotype was recorded many times. The J gene is TRBJ2-2, the V gene TRBV6-1; perhaps TRBD2 as D (5 bases). CDR1 is MNHNS, CDR2 SASEGT, per germline. The CDR3 has 16 amino acids. Trimming removed 6 bases from V and 0 bases from J, with 14 bases in between. This chain's CDR3 is CASRPLAGPNTGELFF. In DNA form, the CDR3 reads TGTGCCAGCAGGCCACTTGCGGGCCCGAACACCGGGGAGCTGTTTTTT.

This clonotype was seen at least ten times. The chain recombines TRBV5-1 with TRBJ2-7, with TRBD1 as a possible D gene (6 bases). Germline V lookup: CDR1 SGHRS, CDR2 YFSETQ. V lost 0 bases and J lost 6, with 16 bases in between. The CDR3 is 15 amino acids. The CDR3 sequence is CASSLGHRDHIEQYF. For the CDR3, the DNA is TGCGCCAGCAGCTTGGGCCACAGGGACCACATCGAGCAGTACTTC.

The rearrangement links TRBV4-1 to TRBJ2-1, with a possible D match to TRBD1 (7 bases). The CDR3 totals 16 residues. Trimming removed 11 bases at V and 4 bases at J, with 24 bases between. Per the germline V gene, CDR1 is MGHRA and CDR2 is YSYEKL. The CDR3 DNA follows: TGCGCCGGCTCAGGGGGGTTGAGCGGATCGTACAATGAGCAGTTCTTC. Translation: CAGSGGLSGSYNEQFF.

Points on this clonotype: This may come from a read error, since a much larger clone is one base off. The chain carries TRBV6-2 or TRBV6-3 and TRBJ1-2; 9 nucleotides agree with TRBD1. CDR3 length: 14 residues. Germline lookup yields CDR1 MNHEY and CDR2 SVGEGT. CDR3 sequence reads: CTSSYEGTGRGYTF. In nucleotides, the CDR3 is TGTACCAGCAGTTACGAGGGGACAGGGCGAGGCTACACCTTC.

The chain links TRBV6-5 to TRBJ1-6, with 8 bases fitting TRBD1. The V gene's germline CDR1 is MNHEY and CDR2 SVGAGI. The J segment lost 1 base and the V segment lost 2 bases, leaving 4 bases of the junction unmatched. The CDR3 runs 17 residues. The CDR3 loop is CASSYNGQGSYNSPLHF. The CDR3 nucleotides are TGTGCCAGCAGTTACAACGGACAGGGTTCCTATAATTCACCCCTCCACTTT.

This clonotype has a count of ten or more. The chain joins TRBV28 to TRBJ1-2; D gene uncertain. V was cut by 3 bases and J by 4 bases, with 12 bases left in between. There are 14 residues in the CDR3. CDR1 and CDR2 (germline): MDHEN, SYDVKM. The CDR3 sequence: CASSLAQETYGYTF. CDR3 nucleotide sequence: TGTGCCAGCAGTTTGGCCCAGGAGACCTATGGCTACACCTTC.

Worth noting for this clonotype: A much larger clone differs from this one at a single base, so this may be a read error. V gene TRBV2 combines with J gene TRBJ2-1; TRBD1 or TRBD2 may be the D gene (6 bases each). The CDR3 contains 11 residues. Germline V gives CDR1 SNHLY, CDR2 FYNNEI. V was clipped by 7 bases and J by 6 bases, with 7 bases between them. The CDR3 DNA sequence: TGTGCCAGCAAGGGGGGCAATGAGCAGTTCTTC. Protein: CASKGGNEQFF. The complete variable domain, with remaining parts taken from reference TRBV2 and TRBJ2-1, reads EPEVTQTPSHQVTQMGQEVILRCVPISNHLYFYWYRQILGQKVEFLVSFYNNEISEKSEIFDDQFSVERPDGSNFTLKIRSTKLEDSAMYFCASKGGNEQFFGPGTRLTVL.

The chain is built from TRBV6-2 or TRBV6-3 and TRBJ2-4; a possible D gene is TRBD1 (6 bases). There are 14 residues in the CDR3. CDR1 MNHEY and CDR2 SVGEGT come from the germline V gene. The V and J ends lost 5 bases and 2 bases respectively, with 10 bases between them. CDR3 sequence reads: CASSGTPPKNIQYF. CDR3 sequence (DNA): TGTGCCAGCAGTGGGACACCTCCCAAAAACATTCAGTACTTC.

This chain joins TRBV2 and TRBJ1-6; tentative D call: TRBD1 (5 bases). The CDR3 contains 16 residues. Germline V gene sequence: CDR1 SNHLY, CDR2 FYNNEI. V dropped 2 bases and J dropped 4 bases, with 12 bases sitting between them. The CDR3 nucleotides are TGTGCCAGCAGTGAATTGTGGGGGTTGTATAATTCACCCCTCCACTTT. This translates into CASSELWGLYNSPLHF.

This clonotype was recorded at least ten times. The chain combines TRBV28 with TRBJ2-7; 8 bases map to TRBD1. This CDR3 comprises 13 residues. The ends lost 10 bases at V and 3 bases at J; junction bases unmatched: 8. From germline, CDR1 is MDHEN and CDR2 SYDVKM. This CDR3 reads CATETGVGYEQYF. CDR3 nucleotide sequence: TGTGCCACCGAGACAGGGGTAGGCTACGAGCAGTACTTC.

This clonotype was seen more than once but under ten times. J is TRBJ2-3 and V is TRBV24-1, with 10 positions matching TRBD2. V trimming: 1 base; J trimming: 5 bases; junction bases outside the gene matches: 5. The CDR3 covers 16 residues. Germline V CDR1 and CDR2: KGHDR, SFDVKD. The CDR3 DNA sequence: TGTGCCACCAGTGATTTTAGCCTAGCGGGAGTAGATACGCAGTATTTT. Translated: CATSDFSLAGVDTQYF.

This clonotype was observed a few times. The chain recombines TRBV6-1 with TRBJ1-6; D unclear. CDR3 size: 13 residues. From germline, CDR1 is MNHNS and CDR2 SASEGT. V lost 7 bases to trimming and J lost 7 bases, with 11 bases between them. The CDR3 is CASMSFRNSPLHF. CDR3 DNA sequence: TGTGCCAGCATGTCATTCCGGAATTCACCCCTCCACTTT.

This clonotype was seen a handful of times. The chain uses TRBV5-5 and TRBJ2-6; TRBD1 agrees at 10 bases. Germline V lookup: CDR1 SGHKS, CDR2 YYEKEE (reference sequence). J was trimmed by 2 bases and V by 4 bases; bases with no gene match: 3. The CDR3 consists of 16 residues. In DNA, the CDR3 is TGTGCCAGCAGCACCGGACAGGGGGCTGGGGCCAACGTCCTGACTTTC. Translation gives CASSTGQGAGANVLTF.

This rearrangement joins TRBV11-1 to TRBJ2-1, with 8 bases that match TRBD2. CDR1 is SGHAT and CDR2 is FQDESV in the germline V gene (reference sequence). With 5 bases clipped from V and 0 bases from J, the junction kept 9 bases outside the gene matches. The CDR3 totals 17 residues. This CDR3 is CASSNSLAGSSYNEQFF. The DNA for the CDR3 is TGTGCCAGCAGCAATAGCCTAGCGGGTAGCTCCTACAATGAGCAGTTCTTC. The full variable domain, in which reference TRBV11-1 and TRBJ2-1 provide the parts outside the CDR3, is EAEVAQSPRYKITEKSQAVAFWCDPISGHATLYWYRQILGQGPELLVQFQDESVVDDSQLPKDRFSAERLKGVDSTLKIQPAELGDSAMYLCASSNSLAGSSYNEQFFGPGTRLTVL.

The CDR3 nucleotides read TGTGCCAGCAGCTTAGAGCCTAGCGGGGGCCAAGAGACCCAGTACTTC. Residues: CASSLEPSGGQETQYF. The chain links TRBV7-9 to TRBJ2-5; TRBD2 matches at 10 bases. Germline V gene data show CDR1 as SEHNR and CDR2 as FQNEAQ (reference sequence). Trimming took 1 base from V and 1 from J; bases not matched to a gene: 3. The CDR3 covers 16 residues.

In its sample, this clonotype was seen many times. J is TRBJ2-7 and V is TRBV20-1; 8 nucleotides match TRBD1. CDR3 length: 15 amino acids. The junction had 6 bases not matched to a gene; V was cut back by 2 bases and J by 0 bases. The germline gives CDR1 DFQATT, CDR2 SNEGSKA (reference sequence). The CDR3 region is CSARSGQESSYEQYF. As DNA, the CDR3 is TGCAGTGCTAGATCGGGACAGGAAAGCTCCTACGAGCAGTACTTC.

The V gene is TRBV4-1, the J gene TRBJ2-1; 7 bases are shared with TRBD1. Germline V gene sequence: CDR1 MGHRA, CDR2 YSYEKL. V was clipped by 6 bases and J by 5 bases; unmatched bases: 10. The CDR3 has 15 residues. In nucleotides, the CDR3 is TGCGCCAGCAGTCAACTAGGGGGCCGAGACAATGAGCAGTTCTTC. Translation: CASSQLGGRDNEQFF.

The rearrangement links TRBV7-9 to TRBJ1-2; tentative D call: TRBD1 (6 bases). CDR1 is SEHNR and CDR2 is FQNEAQ in the germline V gene (reference sequence). Trimming took 4 bases from V and 8 from J, leaving 17 bases between them. The CDR3 consists of 14 residues. CDR3 loop: CASSYLQGSGGYTF. The CDR3 region has the DNA TGTGCCAGCAGCTACCTACAGGGATCTGGGGGCTACACCTTC.

V and J are TRBV30 and TRBJ1-5; a possible D gene is TRBD1 (5 bases). Per the germline V gene, CDR1 is GTSNPN and CDR2 is SVGIG (reference sequence). With 4 bases removed from V and 3 bases from J, the gap between germline ends came to 10 bases. The CDR3 contains 13 residues. DNA for the CDR3: TGTGCCTGGACGAGGGGAGACAATCAGCCCCAGCATTTT. Residues: CAWTRGDNQPQHF.

Notes on this clonotype: Given the absence of the conserved phenylalanine or tryptophan at the CDR3 end, a read error is likely. V and J are TRBV30 and TRBJ2-5, with 7 positions matching TRBD1. Germline CDR1 and CDR2: GTSNPN and SVGIG (reference sequence). CDR3 length equals 14 residues. V shed 0 bases and J 1 base; nucleotides not matched to a gene: 2. CDR3 protein: CAWSVGTAQETQYI. CDR3 in DNA: TGTGCCTGGAGTGTGGGGACAGCCCAAGAGACCCAGTACATC.

A few counts support this clonotype. The chain uses TRBV6-5 and TRBJ2-3; 14 bases map to TRBD2. The CDR3 runs 16 residues. V lost 4 bases to trimming and J lost 5 bases; unmatched junction nucleotides: 5. Per the germline V gene, CDR1 is MNHEY and CDR2 is SVGAGI. CDR3 coding DNA: TGTGCCAGCAGTTCCTGGACTAGCGGGAGGAAAGATACGCAGTATTTT. Translated: CASSSWTSGRKDTQYF.

Ten or more counts support this clonotype. V is TRBV2 and J is TRBJ1-4; a weak D match, TRBD1 (5 bases). V was pared by 7 bases and J by 8 bases, with 26 bases between. This CDR3 contains 17 residues. The germline V gene has CDR1 SNHLY and CDR2 FYNNEI. CDR3 coding DNA: TGTGCCAGCAAGCGGTCCCCATCCCCCGACAGAAGCGAAAAACTGTTTTTT. This sequence encodes CASKRSPSPDRSEKLFF. The variable domain in full, completed from reference TRBV2 and TRBJ1-4, reads EPEVTQTPSHQVTQMGQEVILRCVPISNHLYFYWYRQILGQKVEFLVSFYNNEISEKSEIFDDQFSVERPDGSNFTLKIRSTKLEDSAMYFCASKRSPSPDRSEKLFFGSGTQLSVL.

This clonotype was counted ten times or more. The rearrangement links TRBV20-1 to TRBJ2-7; D is unresolved. There are 12 residues in the CDR3. The V end was cut by 2 bases, the J end by 0 bases, with 5 bases between. Germline CDR1 DFQATT, CDR2 SNEGSKA (reference sequence). DNA for the CDR3: TGCAGTGCTAGAAAGAGCTCCTACGAGCAGTACTTC. It yields the protein CSARKSSYEQYF.